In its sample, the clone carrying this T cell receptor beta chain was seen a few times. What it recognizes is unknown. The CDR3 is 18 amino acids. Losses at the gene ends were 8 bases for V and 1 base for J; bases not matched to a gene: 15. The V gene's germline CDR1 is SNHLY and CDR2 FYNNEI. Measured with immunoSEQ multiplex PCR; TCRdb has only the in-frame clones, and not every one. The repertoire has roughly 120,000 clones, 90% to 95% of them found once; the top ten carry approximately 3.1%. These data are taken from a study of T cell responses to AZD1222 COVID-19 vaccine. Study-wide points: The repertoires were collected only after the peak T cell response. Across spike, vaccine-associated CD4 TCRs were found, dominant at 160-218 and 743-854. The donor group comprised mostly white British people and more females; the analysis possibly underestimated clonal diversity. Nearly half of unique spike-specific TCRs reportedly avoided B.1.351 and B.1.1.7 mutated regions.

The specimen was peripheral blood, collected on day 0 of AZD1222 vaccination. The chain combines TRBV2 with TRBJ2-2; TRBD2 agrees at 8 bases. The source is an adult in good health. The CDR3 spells CASVPTSGHSQNTGELFF. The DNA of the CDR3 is TGTGCCAGCGTGCCCACTAGCGGACATTCCCAGAACACCGGGGAGCTGTTTTTT.